This T cell receptor beta chain came from a study of blood T cell repertoires in COVID-19. Produced via immunoSEQ multiplex PCR; TCRdb's table is partial and in-frame only. The profile shows 210,000 or so clones, approximately 90% of them singletons. The V end lost 7 bases, the J end lost 2 bases, and 14 bases lay between the germline ends. This CDR3 spans 14 amino acids. Germline V gene lookup returns CDR1 LNHDA and CDR2 SQIVND (reference sequence). The TCR originated in a man aged 50 or older with acute or convalescent COVID-19. The chain employs TRBV19 and TRBJ1-2; tentative D call: TRBD1 (5 bases). The sequencing sample was made of peripheral blood. CDR3 loop: CASKVQGRNYGYTF. CDR3 coding DNA: TGTGCCAGTAAGGTTCAGGGTAGGAACTATGGCTACACCTTC.